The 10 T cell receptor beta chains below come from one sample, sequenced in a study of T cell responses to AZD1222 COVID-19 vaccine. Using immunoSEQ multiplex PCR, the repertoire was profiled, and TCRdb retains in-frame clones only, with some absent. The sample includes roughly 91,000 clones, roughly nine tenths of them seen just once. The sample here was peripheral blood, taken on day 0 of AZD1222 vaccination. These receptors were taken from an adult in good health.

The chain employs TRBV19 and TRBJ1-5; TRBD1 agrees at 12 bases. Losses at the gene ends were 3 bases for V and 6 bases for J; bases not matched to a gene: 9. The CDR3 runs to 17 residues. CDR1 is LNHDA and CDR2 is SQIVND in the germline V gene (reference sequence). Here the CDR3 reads CASSMGTGGAGSQPQHF. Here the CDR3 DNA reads TGTGCCAGTAGTATGGGGACAGGGGGCGCGGGAAGTCAGCCCCAGCATTTT.

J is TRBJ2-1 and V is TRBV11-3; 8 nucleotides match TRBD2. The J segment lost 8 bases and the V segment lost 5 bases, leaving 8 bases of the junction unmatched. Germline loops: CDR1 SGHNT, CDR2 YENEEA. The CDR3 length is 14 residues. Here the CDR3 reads CASSALGRGDEQFF. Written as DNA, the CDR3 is TGTGCCAGCAGCGCCCTTGGGCGGGGGGATGAGCAGTTCTTC.

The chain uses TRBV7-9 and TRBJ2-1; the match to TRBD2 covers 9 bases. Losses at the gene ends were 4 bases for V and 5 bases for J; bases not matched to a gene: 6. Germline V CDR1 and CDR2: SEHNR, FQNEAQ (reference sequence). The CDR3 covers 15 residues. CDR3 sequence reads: CASSSPSGTNNEQFF. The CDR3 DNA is TGTGCCAGCAGCTCCCCTAGCGGGACCAACAATGAGCAGTTCTTC.

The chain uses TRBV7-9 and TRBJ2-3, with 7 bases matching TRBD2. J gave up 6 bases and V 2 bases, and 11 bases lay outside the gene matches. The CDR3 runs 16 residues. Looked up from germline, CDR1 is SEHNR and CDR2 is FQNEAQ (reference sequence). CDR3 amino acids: CASSLSTGGATDTQYF. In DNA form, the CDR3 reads TGTGCCAGCAGCTTATCTACGGGGGGAGCCACCGATACGCAGTATTTT.

CDR3 nucleotides: TGCGCCAGCAGTTCGCCGGGACAGCAAGAGACCCAGTACTTC. It specifies CASSSPGQQETQYF. The genes are TRBV5-1 and TRBJ2-5, with 7 bases lining up with TRBD1. The CDR3 loop spans 14 amino acids. Trimming cost V 5 bases and J 2 bases; bases outside gene matches: 6. Germline V gene sequence: CDR1 SGHRS, CDR2 YFSETQ.

CDR3 region: CASSSEGGDSYEQYF. The CDR3 coding sequence is TGTGCCAGCAGTTCGGAGGGTGGGGACTCCTACGAGCAGTACTTC. The chain has TRBV6-5 and TRBJ2-7, with TRBD2 as a possible D gene (6 bases). Trimming pared 4 bases from V and 0 bases from J, leaving 13 bases between. There are 15 residues in the CDR3. Germline assignment: CDR1 MNHEY and CDR2 SVGAGI.

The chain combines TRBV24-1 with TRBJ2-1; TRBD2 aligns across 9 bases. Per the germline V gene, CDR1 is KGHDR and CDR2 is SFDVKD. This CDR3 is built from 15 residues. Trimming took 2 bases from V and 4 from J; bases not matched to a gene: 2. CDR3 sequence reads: CATSDSGLAYNEQFF. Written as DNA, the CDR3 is TGTGCCACCAGTGATTCAGGACTAGCGTACAATGAGCAGTTCTTC.

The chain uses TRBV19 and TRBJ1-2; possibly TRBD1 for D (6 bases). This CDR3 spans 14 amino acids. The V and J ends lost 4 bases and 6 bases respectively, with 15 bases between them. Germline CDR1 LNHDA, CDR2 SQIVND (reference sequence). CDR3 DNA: TGTGCCAGTAGTACCCGACAGGCCCTTCATGGCTACACCTTC. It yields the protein CASSTRQALHGYTF.

CDR3 protein: CASGLNRGTALIMKKLFF. In DNA, the CDR3 is TGTGCCAGCGGATTGAACAGGGGGACGGCTCTCATAATGAAAAAACTGTTTTTT. J is TRBJ1-4 and V is TRBV28, with 8 bases identical to TRBD1. V was clipped by 8 bases and J by 9 bases; unmatched bases: 23. The CDR3 length is 18 residues. Germline loops: CDR1 MDHEN, CDR2 SYDVKM. Combining the CDR3 with reference TRBV28 and TRBJ1-4 gives the whole variable domain DVKVTQSSRYLVKRTGEKVFLECVQDMDHENMFWYRQDPGLGLRLIYFSYDVKMKEKGDIPEGYSVSREKKERFSLILESASTNQTSMYLCASGLNRGTALIMKKLFFGSGTQLSVL.

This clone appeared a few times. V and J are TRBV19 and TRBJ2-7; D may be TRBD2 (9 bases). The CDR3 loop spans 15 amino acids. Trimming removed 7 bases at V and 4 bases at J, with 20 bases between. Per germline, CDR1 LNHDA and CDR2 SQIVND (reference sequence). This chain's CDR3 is CASTPTGAGGYEQYF. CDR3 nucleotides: TGTGCCAGTACCCCGACAGGGGCGGGAGGGTACGAGCAGTACTTC.